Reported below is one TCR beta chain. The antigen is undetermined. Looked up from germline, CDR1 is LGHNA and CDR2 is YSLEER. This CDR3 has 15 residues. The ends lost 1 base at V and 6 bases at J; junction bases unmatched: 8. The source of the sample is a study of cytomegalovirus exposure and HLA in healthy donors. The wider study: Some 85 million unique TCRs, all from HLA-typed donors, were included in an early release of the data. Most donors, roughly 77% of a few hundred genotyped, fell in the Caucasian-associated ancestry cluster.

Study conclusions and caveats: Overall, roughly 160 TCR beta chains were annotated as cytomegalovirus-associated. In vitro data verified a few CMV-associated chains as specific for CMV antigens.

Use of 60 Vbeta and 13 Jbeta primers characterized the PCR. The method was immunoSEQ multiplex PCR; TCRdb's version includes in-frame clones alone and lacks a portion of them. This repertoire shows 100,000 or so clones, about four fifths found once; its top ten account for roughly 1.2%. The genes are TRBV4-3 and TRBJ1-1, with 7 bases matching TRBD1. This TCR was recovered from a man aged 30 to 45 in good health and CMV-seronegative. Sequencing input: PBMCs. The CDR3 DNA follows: TGCGCCAGCAGCCAAGGCGACAGGGACGAGGCTGAAGCTTTCTTT. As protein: CASSQGDRDEAEAFF.